This T cell receptor (beta chain) appears in the sequencing data of a study of blood T cell repertoires in COVID-19. Repertoires were generated with immunoSEQ multiplex PCR, while TCRdb's copy carries only in-frame clones and drops some. This table has around 380,000 clones, approximately 77% appearing once. The origin of this receptor is a human donor with acute or convalescent COVID-19. The donor label of this sample is uncertain. The sequenced material came from peripheral blood.

This CDR3 is CAWTRVNTEAFF. CDR3 DNA sequence: TGTGCCTGGACCCGGGTGAACACTGAAGCTTTCTTT. The rearrangement joins TRBV30 to TRBJ1-1; D not resolved. V was shortened by 4 bases and J by 0 bases, with 6 bases between the two germline ends. CDR3 size: 12 residues. The germline V gene encodes CDR1 GTSNPN and CDR2 SVGIG (reference sequence). The whole variable domain, remainder taken from reference TRBV30 and TRBJ1-1, is SQTIHQWPATLVQPVGSPLSLECTVEGTSNPNLYWYRQAAGRGLQLLFYSVGIGQISSEVPQNLSASRPQDRQFILSSKKLLLSDSGFYLCAWTRVNTEAFFGQGTRLTVV.